The 18 T cell receptor beta chains reported below all come from one sample, sequenced in a study of Graves' ophthalmopathy and Graves' hyperthyroidism. The authors amplified TCR beta CDR3 regions, and they did so from RNA transcripts for repertoire sequencing. RT-PCR with HTBI primers came first, then second-round multiplex PCR. TCRdb redid the calling of the multiplex PCR reads with MiXCR, one entry per CDR3 protein. The table shows some 410,000 distinct CDR3 sequences, with around 21% occurring only once. The sequenced sample consisted of peripheral blood. Receptor source: a woman aged 18-29 years with stable Graves' hyperthyroidism.

In its sample, this clonotype was seen many times. The chain recombines TRBV20-1 with TRBJ1-6, with 7 nucleotides matching TRBD1. CDR1 and CDR2 (germline): DFQATT, SNEGSKA (reference sequence). The trim removed 0 bases at V and 8 bases at J, leaving 13 bases unmatched. This CDR3 is built from 17 residues. The CDR3 here is CSARDWRMTGIYSPLHF. Written as DNA, the CDR3 is TGCAGTGCTAGAGATTGGCGAATGACAGGGATTTATTCACCCCTCCACTTT.

The chain links TRBV3-1 to TRBJ2-7, with 8 bases lining up with TRBD2. The CDR3 is 14 residues long. V lost 4 bases and J lost 0; bases outside the gene matches: 2. Germline V gives CDR1 LGHDT, CDR2 YNNKEL (reference sequence). In DNA, the CDR3 is TGTGCCAGCAGCCCCGGGGGGGACTCCTACGAGCAGTACTTC. Translated, it gives CASSPGGDSYEQYF.

This clonotype was counted many times. The CDR3 spells CAISAGFEQYF. CDR3 nucleotides: TGTGCCATCAGTGCAGGGTTCGAGCAGTACTTC. The rearrangement joins TRBV10-3 to TRBJ2-7; possibly TRBD1 for D (5 bases). The CDR3 contains 11 residues. The germline V and J ends were trimmed by 4 bases and 6 bases, with 7 bases remaining between them. Germline V gives CDR1 ENHRY, CDR2 SYGVKD.

This clonotype was counted only a few times. A read error may explain this, as a much larger clone is one base away. V and J are TRBV2 and TRBJ2-5; 9 bases are a match to TRBD1. The CDR3 consists of 15 residues. Germline V lookup: CDR1 SNHLY, CDR2 FYNNEI. This CDR3 reads CASSPRDRVQETKYF. The DNA for the CDR3 is TGTGCCAGCAGTCCCCGGGACAGGGTCCAAGAGACCAAGTACTTC.

This clonotype was seen ten or more times. The chain is built from TRBV20-1 and TRBJ2-7; weak D call: TRBD1 (6 bases). The CDR3 runs 16 residues. Germline loops: CDR1 DFQATT, CDR2 SNEGSKA (reference sequence). V lost 2 bases and J lost 0, with 17 bases in between. As DNA, the CDR3 is TGCAGTGCTAGAAAAACGGACAGCTCGTTCTCCTACGAGCAGTACTTC. Encoded protein: CSARKTDSSFSYEQYF.

This clonotype was counted many times. The chain is built from TRBV30 and TRBJ1-2; 7 bases fit TRBD1. This CDR3 has 12 amino acids. Trimming cost V 6 bases and J 4 bases; bases outside gene matches: 5. Germline-derived CDR1 and CDR2 are GTSNPN and SVGIG (reference sequence). CDR3 loop: CACRRGLYGYTF. CDR3 bases: TGTGCCTGTAGGAGGGGGCTCTATGGCTACACCTTC. The full variable domain, completed using reference TRBV30 and TRBJ1-2, is SQTIHQWPATLVQPVGSPLSLECTVEGTSNPNLYWYRQAAGRGLQLLFYSVGIGQISSEVPQNLSASRPQDRQFILSSKKLLLSDSGFYLCACRRGLYGYTFGSGTRLTVV.

The table lists this clonotype with many counts. V is TRBV7-2 and J is TRBJ2-5; D might be TRBD2 (6 bases). This CDR3 region has 14 residues. V was shortened by 0 bases and J by 2 bases, with 7 bases between the two germline ends. Germline lookup yields CDR1 SGHTA and CDR2 FQGNSA. The CDR3 DNA reads as TGTGCCAGCAGCTTAGCTGGGAGGCAAGAGACCCAGTACTTC. This translates into CASSLAGRQETQYF.

The chain combines TRBV6-1 with TRBJ1-5; D perhaps matches TRBD1 (5 bases). V shed 6 bases and J shed 6 bases, with 12 bases lying between them. CDR1 is MNHNS and CDR2 is SASEGT in the germline V gene. The CDR3 runs 13 residues. The CDR3 DNA reads TGTGCCAGCAGCTCAGGGTCCGTTCAGCCCCAGCATTTT. It yields the protein CASSSGSVQPQHF.

This clonotype has only a few counts. This chain links TRBV12-3 or TRBV12-4 with TRBJ1-6; 7 nucleotides line up with TRBD1. V lost 5 bases to trimming and J lost 8 bases; unmatched junction nucleotides: 18. The CDR3 runs to 18 residues. Here the CDR3 DNA reads TGTGCCAGCAGTCCCTATGTAGGAAGGACAGGAGGGGATTCACCCCTCCACTTT. It codes for CASSPYVGRTGGDSPLHF.

This clonotype was seen many times. The chain couples TRBV5-1 to TRBJ2-1, with D possibly being TRBD1 or TRBD2 (5 bases each). With 1 base removed from V and 8 bases from J, the gap between germline ends came to 7 bases. Germline assignment: CDR1 SGHRS and CDR2 YFSETQ. The CDR3 extends over 12 amino acids. CDR3 residues: CASSLMGDEQFF. The CDR3 nucleotides are TGCGCCAGCAGCTTGATGGGGGATGAGCAGTTCTTC.

For this clonotype: One end of the junction is discordant with germline, which a read error may explain. The genes are TRBV5-1 and TRBJ2-7; D is unclear. Germline V gene sequence: CDR1 SGHRS, CDR2 YFSETQ. The CDR3 runs 15 residues. CDR3 amino acids: CASSLLSSLTYEQCF. The DNA of the CDR3 is TGCGCCAGCAGCTTATTGTCTTCTTTAACCTACGAGCAGTGCTTC. Using reference TRBV5-1 and TRBJ2-7 for the parts outside the CDR3, the full variable domain is KAGVTQTPRYLIKTRGQQVTLSCSPISGHRSVSWYQQTPGQGLQFLFEYFSETQRNKGNFPGRFSGRQFSNSRSEMNVSTLELGDSALYLCASSLLSSLTYEQCFGPGTRLTVT.

V and J are TRBV19 and TRBJ2-7, with 10 bases matching TRBD2. Trimming removed 9 bases from V and 7 bases from J; junction bases left unmatched: 9. From germline, CDR1 is LNHDA and CDR2 SQIVND (reference sequence). This CDR3 contains 13 residues. In DNA, the CDR3 is TGTGCCAGCTCCACTAGCGGGACTCAAGAGCAGTACTTC. It is translated as CASSTSGTQEQYF.

This clonotype has at least ten counts. The CDR3 spells CASSLYPGREQYF. DNA for the CDR3: TGTGCCAGCAGTTTGTATCCAGGGCGGGAGCAGTACTTC. The chain links TRBV28 to TRBJ2-7, with D perhaps matching TRBD1 (5 bases). Trimming took 3 bases from V and 7 from J, leaving 13 bases between them. The CDR3 is 13 amino acids. The V gene's germline CDR1 is MDHEN and CDR2 SYDVKM.

This clonotype occurred many times. The chain employs TRBV6-4 and TRBJ2-2; TRBD2 aligns across 12 bases. The CDR3 sequence is 18 residues long. From germline, CDR1 is MRHNA and CDR2 SNTAGT. V gave up 0 bases and J gave up 1 base; unmatched junction bases: 3. The CDR3 DNA follows: TGTGCCAGCAGTGACTCCTCTAGCGGGAGGGAGAACACCGGGGAGCTGTTTTTT. It specifies CASSDSSSGRENTGELFF.

This chain uses TRBV6-1 with TRBJ2-5, with D possibly being TRBD1 or TRBD2 (5 bases each). Germline V lookup: CDR1 MNHNS, CDR2 SASEGT. V dropped 6 bases and J dropped 2 bases, with 16 bases sitting between them. CDR3 size: 15 residues. The CDR3 sequence: CASSRGYSGQETQYF. For the CDR3, the DNA is TGTGCCAGCAGCCGGGGCTACAGCGGACAAGAGACCCAGTACTTC.

This clonotype was recorded at least ten times. The chain joins TRBV15 to TRBJ2-3; 8 bases align to TRBD2. The V and J ends lost 3 bases and 5 bases, in that order; junction bases with no gene match: 7. Germline V gene data show CDR1 as LNHNV and CDR2 as YYDKDF (reference sequence). This CDR3 comprises 15 residues. The CDR3 region is CATSRGYREGDTQYF. In DNA, the CDR3 is TGTGCCACCAGCAGGGGGTACCGGGAGGGAGATACGCAGTATTTT.

This clonotype showed up many times. V usage is TRBV2 and J usage is TRBJ2-5, with TRBD2 matching 11 bases. The CDR3 is 12 residues long. Germline CDR1 is SNHLY and CDR2 is FYNNEI. V was pared by 9 bases and J by 4 bases, with 1 base of the junction left unmatched. The CDR3 DNA follows: TGTGCCAGTGGACTAGCGGGAGAGACCCAGTACTTC. It is translated as CASGLAGETQYF.

Ten or more counts support this clonotype. The V and J genes are TRBV12-3 or TRBV12-4 and TRBJ1-2, with D unclear. Trimming took off 6 bases at V and 8 bases at J, with 16 bases between the two ends. This CDR3 comprises 13 residues. In DNA form, the CDR3 reads TGTGCCAGCAGGGCACCTAACAACCTCGGCTACACCTTC. Amino acids: CASRAPNNLGYTF.